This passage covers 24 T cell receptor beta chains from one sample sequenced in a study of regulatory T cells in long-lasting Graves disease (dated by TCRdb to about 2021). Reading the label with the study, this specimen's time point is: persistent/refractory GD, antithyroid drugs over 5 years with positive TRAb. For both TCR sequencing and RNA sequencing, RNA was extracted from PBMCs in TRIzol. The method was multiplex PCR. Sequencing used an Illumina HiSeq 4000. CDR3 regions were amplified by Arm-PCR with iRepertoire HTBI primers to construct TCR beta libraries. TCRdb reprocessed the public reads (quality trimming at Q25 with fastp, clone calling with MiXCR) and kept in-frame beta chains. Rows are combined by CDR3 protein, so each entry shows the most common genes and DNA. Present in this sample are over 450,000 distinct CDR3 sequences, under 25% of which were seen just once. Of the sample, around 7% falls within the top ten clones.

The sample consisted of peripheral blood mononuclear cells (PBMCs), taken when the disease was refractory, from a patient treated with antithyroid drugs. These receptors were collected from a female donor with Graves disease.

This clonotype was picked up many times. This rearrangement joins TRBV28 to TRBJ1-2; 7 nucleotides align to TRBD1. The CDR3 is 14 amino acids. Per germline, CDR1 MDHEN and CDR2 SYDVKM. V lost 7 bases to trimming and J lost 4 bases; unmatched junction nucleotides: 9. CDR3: CASNRQGRGYGYTF. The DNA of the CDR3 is TGTGCCAGCAACCGACAGGGTCGGGGCTATGGCTACACCTTC.

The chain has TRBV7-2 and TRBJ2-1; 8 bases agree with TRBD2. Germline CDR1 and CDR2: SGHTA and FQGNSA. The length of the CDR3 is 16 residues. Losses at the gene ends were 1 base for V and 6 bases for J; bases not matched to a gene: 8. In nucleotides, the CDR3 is TGTGCCAGCAGCTTAGGAGCGGGAGTCCCATCCAATGAGCAGTTCTTC. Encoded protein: CASSLGAGVPSNEQFF. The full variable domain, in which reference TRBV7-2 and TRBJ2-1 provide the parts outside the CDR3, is GAGVSQSPSNKVTEKGKDVELRCDPISGHTALYWYRQSLGQGLEFLIYFQGNSAPDKSGLPSDRFSAERTGGSVSTLTIQRTQQEDSAVYLCASSLGAGVPSNEQFFGPGTRLTVL.

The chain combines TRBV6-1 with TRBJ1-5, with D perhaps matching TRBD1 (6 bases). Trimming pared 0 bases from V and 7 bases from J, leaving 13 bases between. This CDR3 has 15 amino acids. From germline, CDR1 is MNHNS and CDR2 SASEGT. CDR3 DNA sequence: TGTGCCAGCAGTGAAGCGGCAGGGGTATGGCAGCCCCAGCATTTT. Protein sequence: CASSEAAGVWQPQHF.

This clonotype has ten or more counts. CDR3 in DNA: TGCGCCAGCAGCCAAGACGCAGGGTTTGGTGAAAAACTGTTTTTT. Translating it yields CASSQDAGFGEKLFF. The J gene is TRBJ1-4, the V gene TRBV4-3; tentative D call: TRBD1 (5 bases). Trimming left V 0 bases short and J 7 bases short, with 12 bases between. The CDR3 consists of 15 residues. Per germline, CDR1 LGHNA and CDR2 YSLEER.

CDR3 coding DNA: TGTGCCAGCAGCTTAGTCCTAATTAGCGGGAGGGCCTCTTACGAGCAGTACTTC. This sequence encodes CASSLVLISGRASYEQYF. This sequence joins TRBV7-2 and TRBJ2-7; 11 bases match TRBD2. From germline, CDR1 is SGHTA and CDR2 FQGNSA. The J segment lost 4 bases and the V segment lost 1 base, leaving 12 bases of the junction unmatched. The CDR3 runs 18 residues.

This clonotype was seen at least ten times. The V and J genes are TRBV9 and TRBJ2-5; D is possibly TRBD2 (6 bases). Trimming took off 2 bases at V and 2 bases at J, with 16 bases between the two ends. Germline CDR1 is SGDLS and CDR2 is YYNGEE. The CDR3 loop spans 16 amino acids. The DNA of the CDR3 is TGTGCCAGCAGCGTCGATGGCGGGGCCATACAAGAGACCCAGTACTTC. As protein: CASSVDGGAIQETQYF.

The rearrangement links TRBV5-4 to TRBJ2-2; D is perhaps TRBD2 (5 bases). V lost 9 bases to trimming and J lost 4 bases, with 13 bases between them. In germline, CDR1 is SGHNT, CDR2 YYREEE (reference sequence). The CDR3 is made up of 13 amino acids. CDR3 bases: TGTGCCACCTCACTAGTGGGCACCGGGGAGCTGTTTTTT. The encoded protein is CATSLVGTGELFF.

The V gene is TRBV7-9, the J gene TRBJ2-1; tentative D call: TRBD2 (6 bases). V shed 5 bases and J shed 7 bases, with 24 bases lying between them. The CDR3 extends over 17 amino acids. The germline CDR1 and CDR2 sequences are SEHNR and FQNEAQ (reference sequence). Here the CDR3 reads CASSPLGGIGARNEQFF. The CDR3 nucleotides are TGTGCCAGCAGCCCCCTCGGCGGGATAGGGGCACGGAATGAGCAGTTCTTC.

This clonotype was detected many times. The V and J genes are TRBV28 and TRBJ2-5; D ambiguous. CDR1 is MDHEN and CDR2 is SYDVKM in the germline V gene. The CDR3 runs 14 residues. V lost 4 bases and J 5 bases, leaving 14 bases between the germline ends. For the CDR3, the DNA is TGTGCCAGCAGTTCGCAACCAGCGAGGGAGACCCAGTACTTC. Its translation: CASSSQPARETQYF.

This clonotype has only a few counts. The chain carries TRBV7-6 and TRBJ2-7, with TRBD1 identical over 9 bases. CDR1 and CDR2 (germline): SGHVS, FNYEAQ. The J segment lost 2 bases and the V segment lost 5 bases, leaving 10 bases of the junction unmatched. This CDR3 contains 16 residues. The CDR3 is CASSPFTGGPPYEQYF. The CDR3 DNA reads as TGTGCCAGCAGCCCATTCACAGGGGGCCCCCCCTACGAGCAGTACTTC.

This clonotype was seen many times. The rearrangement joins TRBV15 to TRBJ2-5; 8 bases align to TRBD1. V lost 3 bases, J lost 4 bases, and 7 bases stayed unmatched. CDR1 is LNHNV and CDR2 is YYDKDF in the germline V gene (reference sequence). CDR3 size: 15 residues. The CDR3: CATSRDRVFSETQYF. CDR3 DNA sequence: TGTGCCACCAGCAGGGACAGGGTATTTTCAGAGACCCAGTACTTC.

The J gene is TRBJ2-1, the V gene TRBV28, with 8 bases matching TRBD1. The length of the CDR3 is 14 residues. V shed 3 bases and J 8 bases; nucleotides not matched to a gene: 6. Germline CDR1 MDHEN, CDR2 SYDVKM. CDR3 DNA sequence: TGTGCCAGCAGTTTTAGCCCACAGGGGGATGAGCAGTTCTTC. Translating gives CASSFSPQGDEQFF.

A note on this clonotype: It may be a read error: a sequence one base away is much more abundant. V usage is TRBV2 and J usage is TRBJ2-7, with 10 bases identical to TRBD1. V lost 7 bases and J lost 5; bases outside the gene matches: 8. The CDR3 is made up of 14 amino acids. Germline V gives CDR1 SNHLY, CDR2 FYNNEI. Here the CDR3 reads CASTPDRGVHEQYF. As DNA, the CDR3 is TGTGCCAGCACCCCGGACAGGGGGGTCCACGAGCAGTACTTC.

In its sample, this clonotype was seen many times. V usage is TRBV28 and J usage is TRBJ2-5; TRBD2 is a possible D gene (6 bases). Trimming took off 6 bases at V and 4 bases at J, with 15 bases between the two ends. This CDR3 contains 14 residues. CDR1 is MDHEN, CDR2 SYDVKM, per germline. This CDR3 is CASRAGRWGETQYF. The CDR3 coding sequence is TGTGCCAGCAGGGCGGGACGGTGGGGAGAGACCCAGTACTTC.

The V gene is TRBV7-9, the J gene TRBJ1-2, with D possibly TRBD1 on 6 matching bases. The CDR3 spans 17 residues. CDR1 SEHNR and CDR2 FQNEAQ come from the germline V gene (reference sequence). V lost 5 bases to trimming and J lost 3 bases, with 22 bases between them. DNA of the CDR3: TGTGCCAGCAGCCCCGGGGGCGGGGGGCTTCTTGACTATGGCTACACCTTC. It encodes CASSPGGGGLLDYGYTF.

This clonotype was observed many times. CDR3 sequence reads: CASSPGTEINYGYTF. The CDR3 coding sequence is TGTGCCAGTAGTCCCGGGACAGAAATTAACTATGGCTACACCTTC. The chain employs TRBV19 and TRBJ1-2; TRBD1 aligns across 7 bases. Losses at the gene ends were 5 bases for V and 1 base for J; bases not matched to a gene: 7. CDR3 length: 15 amino acids. Germline CDR1 LNHDA, CDR2 SQIVND (reference sequence).

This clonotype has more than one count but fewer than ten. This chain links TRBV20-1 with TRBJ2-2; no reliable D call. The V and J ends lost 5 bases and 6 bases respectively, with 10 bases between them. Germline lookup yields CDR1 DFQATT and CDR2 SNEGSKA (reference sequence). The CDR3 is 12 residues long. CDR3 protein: CSAPSAAGELFF. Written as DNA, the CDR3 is TGCAGTGCTCCTTCGGCGGCCGGGGAGCTGTTTTTT.

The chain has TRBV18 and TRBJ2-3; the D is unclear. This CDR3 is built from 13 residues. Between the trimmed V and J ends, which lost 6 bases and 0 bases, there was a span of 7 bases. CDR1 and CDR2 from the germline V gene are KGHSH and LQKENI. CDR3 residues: CASSLSSTDTQYF. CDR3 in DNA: TGTGCCAGCTCCCTCAGTAGCACAGATACGCAGTATTTT.

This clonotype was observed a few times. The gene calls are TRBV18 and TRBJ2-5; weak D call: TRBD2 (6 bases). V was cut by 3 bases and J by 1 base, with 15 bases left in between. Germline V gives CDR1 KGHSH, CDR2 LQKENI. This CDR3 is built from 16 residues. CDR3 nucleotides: TGTGCCAGCTCACCTCCGTGGAATAGCGGCCAAGAGACCCAGTACTTC. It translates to CASSPPWNSGQETQYF.

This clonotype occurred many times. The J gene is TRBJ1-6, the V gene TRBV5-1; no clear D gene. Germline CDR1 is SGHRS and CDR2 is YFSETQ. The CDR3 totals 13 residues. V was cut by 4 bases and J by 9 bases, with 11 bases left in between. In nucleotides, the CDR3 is TGCGCCAGCAGCGCCCTTCCGGTTTCACCCCTCCACTTT. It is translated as CASSALPVSPLHF. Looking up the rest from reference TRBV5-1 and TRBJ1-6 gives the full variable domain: KAGVTQTPRYLIKTRGQQVTLSCSPISGHRSVSWYQQTPGQGLQFLFEYFSETQRNKGNFPGRFSGRQFSNSRSEMNVSTLELGDSALYLCASSALPVSPLHFGNGTRLTVT.

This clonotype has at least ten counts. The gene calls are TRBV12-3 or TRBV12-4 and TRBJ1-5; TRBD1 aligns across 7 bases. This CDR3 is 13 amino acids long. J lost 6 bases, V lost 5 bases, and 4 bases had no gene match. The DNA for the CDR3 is TGTGCCAGCAGTCTACAGGGGTTTCAGCCCCAGCATTTT. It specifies CASSLQGFQPQHF.

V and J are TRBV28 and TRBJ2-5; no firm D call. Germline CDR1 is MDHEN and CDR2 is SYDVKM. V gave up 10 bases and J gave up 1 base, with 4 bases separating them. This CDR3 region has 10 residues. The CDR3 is CATFQETQYF. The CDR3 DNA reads TGTGCCACCTTCCAAGAGACCCAGTACTTC.

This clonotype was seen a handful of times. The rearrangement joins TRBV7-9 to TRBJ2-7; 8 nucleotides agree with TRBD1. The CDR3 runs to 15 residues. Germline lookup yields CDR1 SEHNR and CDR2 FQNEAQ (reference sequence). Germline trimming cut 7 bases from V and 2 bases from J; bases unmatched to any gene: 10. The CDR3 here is CASTPGQAATYEQYF. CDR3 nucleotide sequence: TGTGCCAGCACCCCGGGACAGGCGGCTACCTACGAGCAGTACTTC.

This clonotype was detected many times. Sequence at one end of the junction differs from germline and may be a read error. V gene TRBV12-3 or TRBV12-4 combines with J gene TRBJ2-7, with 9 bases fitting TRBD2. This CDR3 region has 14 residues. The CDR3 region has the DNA TGTGCCAGCAGTTTATTCGCAGCGGGGGGCCCTCTTGTCTTC. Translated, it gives CASSLFAAGGPLVF.